This TCR beta chain was documented in a study of control samples from healthy donors and cancer patients (dated by TCRdb to 2018 to 2021). The method behind the library was the immunoSEQ multiplex PCR assay. Imported from immuneACCESS, the table was reduced by TCRdb to in-frame sequences with V and J called. These copies leave out some clones; in studies compared against another copy, an unresolved V gene accounts for under half, and the cause of the remainder is not known. The sample table lists some 200,000 clones, 85% to 95% of them with a count of one. Less than 1.6% of the sample goes to the ten largest clones. To note about this clone: The clone's antigen remains unknown. No much larger clonotype is one base removed from it; base qualities were not supplied.

The CDR3 runs 13 residues from the cysteine to the phenylalanine. Only CDR3 DNA is held: 39 bases, read in frame from base 1. V was cut back by 8 bases and J by 8 bases, leaving a gap of 16 bases between them. The germline V gene gives CDR1 as MNHEY and CDR2 as SVGAGI. This receptor was taken from a man in his fifties or sixties in good health. The sequenced material came from blood. The sequence joins TRBV6-5 to TRBJ2-1; TRBD1 might be the D gene, on 6 matching bases. Read as DNA, the sequence is TGTGCCAGCCCTGTGGGGGCAGGGGATGAGCAGTTCTTC. Its protein is CASPVGAGDEQFF.